Shown below are 15 T cell receptor beta chains from a single sample sequenced in a study of cytomegalovirus exposure and HLA in healthy donors. PCR involved 60 Vbeta and 13 Jbeta primers. Only in-frame clones appear in the TCRdb table, and some are missing; sequencing was by immunoSEQ multiplex PCR. The profile shows more than 110,000 clones, roughly three quarters of them singletons. The sequencing sample was made of PBMCs. The source of these receptors is a man aged 18 to 35 in good health and CMV-seronegative.

The J gene is TRBJ2-1, the V gene TRBV10-3; D gene unclear. Germline CDR1 is ENHRY and CDR2 is SYGVKD. V was pared by 11 bases and J by 4 bases, with 9 bases between. CDR3 length: 11 amino acids. CDR3 sequence: CAARSYNEQFF. The DNA for the CDR3 is TGTGCCGCCAGGTCTTACAATGAGCAGTTCTTC.

The rearrangement joins TRBV27 to TRBJ1-6; TRBD1 agrees at 7 bases. This CDR3 region has 15 residues. Germline CDR1 reads MNHEY; CDR2 reads SMNVEV (reference sequence). J lost 8 bases, V lost 6 bases, and 10 bases had no gene match. CDR3 sequence (DNA): TGTGCCAGCAGGATAAACCGGGACAGCGATTCACCCCTCCACTTT. Translated: CASRINRDSDSPLHF.

The V and J genes are TRBV27 and TRBJ2-7, with 7 bases that match TRBD2. The J segment lost 7 bases and the V segment lost 4 bases, leaving 1 base of the junction unmatched. The CDR3 is 11 amino acids. CDR1 and CDR2 (germline): MNHEY, SMNVEV (reference sequence). CDR3 sequence: CASSWGGEQYF. The DNA for the CDR3 is TGTGCCAGCAGTTGGGGGGGGGAGCAGTACTTC.

This clone was picked up one time. The V and J genes are TRBV5-5 and TRBJ1-4; TRBD1 matches at 7 bases. The CDR3 contains 15 residues. V gave up 1 base and J gave up 10 bases; unmatched junction bases: 10. The germline V gene encodes CDR1 SGHKS and CDR2 YYEKEE (reference sequence). The CDR3 DNA follows: TGTGCCAGCAGCTTGAAGGGGGCCCTCGCGGGAAAACTGTTTTTT. This sequence encodes CASSLKGALAGKLFF.

As regards this clone: The junction and the germline gene differ at one end; a read error may be behind it. The chain links TRBV7-9 to TRBJ1-1; D is perhaps TRBD1 (5 bases). Germline CDR1 is SEHNR and CDR2 is FQNEAQ (reference sequence). The CDR3 totals 12 residues. The CDR3 DNA follows: TGTTCCAGCACCCTGGGGGGTTCTGAAGCTTTCTTT. Amino acids: CSSTLGGSEAFF.

The chain links TRBV5-1 to TRBJ2-5; TRBD1 matches at 7 bases. This CDR3 region has 15 residues. In germline, CDR1 is SGHRS, CDR2 YFSETQ. The V and J ends lost 0 bases and 4 bases, in that order; junction bases with no gene match: 6. The chain's CDR3 is CASSLEGAGGETQYF. CDR3 bases: TGCGCCAGCAGCTTGGAAGGGGCAGGGGGAGAGACCCAGTACTTC. The complete variable domain, with remaining parts taken from reference TRBV5-1 and TRBJ2-5, reads KAGVTQTPRYLIKTRGQQVTLSCSPISGHRSVSWYQQTPGQGLQFLFEYFSETQRNKGNFPGRFSGRQFSNSRSEMNVSTLELGDSALYLCASSLEGAGGETQYFGPGTRLLVL.

This sequence joins TRBV11-2 and TRBJ2-1; TRBD1 aligns across 9 bases. CDR1 and CDR2 (germline): SGHAT, FQNNGV. CDR3 length equals 15 residues. The ends lost 3 bases at V and 1 base at J; junction bases unmatched: 1. CDR3 region: CASSFDRGSYNEQFF. The CDR3 coding sequence is TGTGCCAGCAGCTTCGACAGGGGGTCCTACAATGAGCAGTTCTTC.

The chain combines TRBV6-5 with TRBJ1-2; D gene uncertain. Germline V gene data show CDR1 as MNHEY and CDR2 as SVGAGI. V was trimmed by 5 bases and J by 4 bases, leaving 11 bases between them. The CDR3 runs 13 residues. This CDR3 is CASSERQSYGYTF. Here the CDR3 DNA reads TGTGCCAGCAGTGAACGACAAAGCTATGGCTACACCTTC.

The V and J genes are TRBV7-2 and TRBJ2-3, with no clear D. The CDR3 totals 14 residues. Trimming left V 5 bases short and J 4 bases short, with 13 bases between. Germline CDR1 and CDR2: SGHTA and FQGNSA. The CDR3 reads CASSENIAPDTQYF. Written as DNA, the CDR3 is TGTGCCAGCAGCGAAAACATCGCCCCAGATACGCAGTATTTT.

The chain recombines TRBV2 with TRBJ1-4; 10 bases are a match to TRBD1. Germline V gene lookup returns CDR1 SNHLY and CDR2 FYNNEI. CDR3 size: 15 residues. V lost 7 bases, J lost 8 bases, and 10 bases stayed unmatched. The CDR3 DNA is TGTGCCAGCACCCAGGGACAGGGGCGGGGAGAAAAACTGTTTTTT. Translating it yields CASTQGQGRGEKLFF.

This sequence joins TRBV19 and TRBJ2-4; 11 bases agree with TRBD1. The CDR3 spans 15 residues. Germline lookup yields CDR1 LNHDA and CDR2 SQIVND (reference sequence). J lost 7 bases, V lost 6 bases, and 8 bases had no gene match. Here the CDR3 reads CASRGQGGIKNIQYF. CDR3 nucleotides: TGTGCCAGTAGGGGACAGGGGGGAATCAAGAACATTCAGTACTTC.

This clone was picked up a small number of times. The chain employs TRBV6-1 and TRBJ2-7, with a weak D call TRBD2 (5 bases). The germline gives CDR1 MNHNS, CDR2 SASEGT. Trimming removed 3 bases from V and 5 bases from J, with 8 bases in between. The CDR3 spans 12 residues. CDR3 in DNA: TGTGCCAGCAGTGACGCGGGTCACGAGCAGTACTTC. It encodes CASSDAGHEQYF.

The chain employs TRBV18 and TRBJ2-2; the match to TRBD1 covers 7 bases. V was clipped by 2 bases and J by 0 bases; unmatched bases: 3. Per germline, CDR1 KGHSH and CDR2 LQKENI. The CDR3 contains 16 residues. CDR3 DNA: TGTGCCAGCTCACCAGGGACAGCAGCGAACACCGGGGAGCTGTTTTTT. As protein: CASSPGTAANTGELFF.

The rearrangement joins TRBV9 to TRBJ2-5, with D perhaps matching TRBD2 (5 bases). The germline V and J ends were trimmed by 4 bases and 5 bases, with 6 bases remaining between them. The CDR3 extends over 11 amino acids. Germline V gene data show CDR1 as SGDLS and CDR2 as YYNGEE. This chain's CDR3 is CASSPGETQYF. The CDR3 bases are TGTGCCAGCAGCCCGGGGGAGACCCAGTACTTC. Looking up the rest from reference TRBV9 and TRBJ2-5 gives the full variable domain: DSGVTQTPKHLITATGQRVTLRCSPRSGDLSVYWYQQSLDQGLQFLIQYYNGEERAKGNILERFSAQQFPDLHSELNLSSLELGDSALYFCASSPGETQYFGPGTRLLVL.

This chain uses TRBV13 with TRBJ1-2; D is perhaps TRBD1 (5 bases). V shed 5 bases and J shed 3 bases, with 22 bases lying between them. The CDR3 runs to 17 residues. Germline lookup yields CDR1 PRHDT and CDR2 FYEKMQ (reference sequence). The CDR3 DNA is TGTGCCAGCAGCCCACCAGGGTGGGGCCCTGGGGACTATGGCTACACCTTC. As protein: CASSPPGWGPGDYGYTF.